Reported below is one TCR beta chain. This CDR3 is also generated by other DNA sequences in the sample. This sample was taken from a study of blood T cell repertoires in COVID-19. TCRdb keeps only in-frame clones here, not all; method: immunoSEQ multiplex PCR. The sample includes over 150,000 clones, 85% to 95% seen only once; the top ten take roughly 0.76%. This CDR3 is 15 amino acids long. V was cut by 4 bases and J by 1 base, with 9 bases left in between. Germline V gives CDR1 SGHRS, CDR2 YFSETQ. The specimen was peripheral blood. This chain joins TRBV5-1 and TRBJ2-6; weak D call: TRBD1 (6 bases). This sequence was found in a man aged 25-40 years with COVID-19, enrolled during active disease. The CDR3 loop is CASSNTGSGANVLTF. The CDR3 DNA reads TGCGCCAGCAGCAATACAGGGTCTGGGGCCAACGTCCTGACTTTC.